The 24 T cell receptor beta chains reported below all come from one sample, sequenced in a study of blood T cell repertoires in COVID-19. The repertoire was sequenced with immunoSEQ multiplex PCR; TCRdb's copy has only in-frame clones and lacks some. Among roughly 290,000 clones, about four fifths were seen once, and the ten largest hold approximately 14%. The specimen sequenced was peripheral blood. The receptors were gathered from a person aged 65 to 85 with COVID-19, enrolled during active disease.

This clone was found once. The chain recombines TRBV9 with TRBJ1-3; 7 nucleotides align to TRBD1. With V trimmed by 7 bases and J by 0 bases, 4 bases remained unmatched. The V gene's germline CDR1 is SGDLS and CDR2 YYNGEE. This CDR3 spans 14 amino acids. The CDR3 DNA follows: TGTGCCAGCGGCCGGGACAGCTCTGGAAACACCATATATTTT. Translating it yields CASGRDSSGNTIYF.

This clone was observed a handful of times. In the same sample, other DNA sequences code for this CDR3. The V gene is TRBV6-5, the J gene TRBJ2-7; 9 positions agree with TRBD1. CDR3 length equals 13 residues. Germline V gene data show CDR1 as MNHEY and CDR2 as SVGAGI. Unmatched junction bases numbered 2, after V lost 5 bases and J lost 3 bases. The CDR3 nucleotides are TGTGCCAGCAGTAGGGACAGGGTCTACGAGCAGTACTTC. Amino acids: CASSRDRVYEQYF.

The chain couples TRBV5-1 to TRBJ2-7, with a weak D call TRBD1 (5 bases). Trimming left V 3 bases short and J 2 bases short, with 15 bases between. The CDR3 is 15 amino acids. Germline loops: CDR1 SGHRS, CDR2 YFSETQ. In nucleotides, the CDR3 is TGCGCCAGCAGCTCCTCGACAGTGGGGCCCTACGAGCAGTACTTC. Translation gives CASSSSTVGPYEQYF.

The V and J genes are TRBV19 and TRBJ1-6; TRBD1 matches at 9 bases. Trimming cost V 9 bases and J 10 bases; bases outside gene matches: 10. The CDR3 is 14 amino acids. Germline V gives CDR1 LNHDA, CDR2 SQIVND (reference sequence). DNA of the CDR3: TGTGCCAGCTCGACCGGGACAGGGAACTCACCCCTCCACTTT. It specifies CASSTGTGNSPLHF.

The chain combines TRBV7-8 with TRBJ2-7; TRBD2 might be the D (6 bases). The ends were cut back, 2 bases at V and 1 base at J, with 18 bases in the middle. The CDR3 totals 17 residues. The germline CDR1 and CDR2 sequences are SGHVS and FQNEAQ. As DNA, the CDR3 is TGTGCCAGCAGCTTATCGGGCGGGGCAGGGTCGTCCTACGAGCAGTACTTC. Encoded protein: CASSLSGGAGSSYEQYF.

CDR3 nucleotide sequence: TGTGCCAGCAGTATCGTGTTTCAGTGGGACAGGGCCGACAATGAGCAGTTCTTC. Its protein product is CASSIVFQWDRADNEQFF. The rearrangement links TRBV27 to TRBJ2-1; 9 bases are shared with TRBD1. After removal of 5 bases from V and 5 bases from J, the junction contained 16 bases not matched to a gene. The CDR3 covers 18 residues. Looked up from germline, CDR1 is MNHEY and CDR2 is SMNVEV (reference sequence).

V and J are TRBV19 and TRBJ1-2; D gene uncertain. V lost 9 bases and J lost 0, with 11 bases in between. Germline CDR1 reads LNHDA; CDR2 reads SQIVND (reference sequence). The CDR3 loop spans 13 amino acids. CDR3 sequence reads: CASSRLTNYGYTF. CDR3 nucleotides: TGTGCCAGCTCCAGGCTTACTAACTATGGCTACACCTTC.

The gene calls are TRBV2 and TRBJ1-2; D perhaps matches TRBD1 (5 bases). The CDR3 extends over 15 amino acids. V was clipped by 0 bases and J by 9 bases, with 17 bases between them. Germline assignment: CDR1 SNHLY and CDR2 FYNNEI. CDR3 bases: TGTGCCAGCAGTGAAGCGCAAGGACAACGCCCAAGCTACACCTTC. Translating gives CASSEAQGQRPSYTF. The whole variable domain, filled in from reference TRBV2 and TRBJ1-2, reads EPEVTQTPSHQVTQMGQEVILRCVPISNHLYFYWYRQILGQKVEFLVSFYNNEISEKSEIFDDQFSVERPDGSNFTLKIRSTKLEDSAMYFCASSEAQGQRPSYTFGSGTRLTVV.

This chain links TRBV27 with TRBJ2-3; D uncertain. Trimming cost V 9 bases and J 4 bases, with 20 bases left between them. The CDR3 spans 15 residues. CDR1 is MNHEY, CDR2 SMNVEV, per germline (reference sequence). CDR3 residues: CASRSLDRVADTQYF. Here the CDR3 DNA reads TGTGCCAGTCGATCTCTCGACCGGGTAGCAGATACGCAGTATTTT.

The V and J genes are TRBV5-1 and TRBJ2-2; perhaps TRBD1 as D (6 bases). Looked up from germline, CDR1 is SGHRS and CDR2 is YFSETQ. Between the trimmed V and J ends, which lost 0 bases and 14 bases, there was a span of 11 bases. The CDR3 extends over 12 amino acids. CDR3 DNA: TGCGCCAGCAGCTTGGACAGGGCCCTCCTGTTTTTT. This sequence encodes CASSLDRALLFF. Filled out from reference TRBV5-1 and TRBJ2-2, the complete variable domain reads KAGVTQTPRYLIKTRGQQVTLSCSPISGHRSVSWYQQTPGQGLQFLFEYFSETQRNKGNFPGRFSGRQFSNSRSEMNVSTLELGDSALYLCASSLDRALLFFGEGSRLTVL.

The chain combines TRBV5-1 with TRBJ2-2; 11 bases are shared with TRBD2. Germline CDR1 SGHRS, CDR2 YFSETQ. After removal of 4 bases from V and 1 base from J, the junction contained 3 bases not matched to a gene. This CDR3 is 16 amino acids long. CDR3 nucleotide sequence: TGCGCCAGCAGCGGAGGGACTAGCGGGAACACCGGGGAGCTGTTTTTT. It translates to CASSGGTSGNTGELFF.

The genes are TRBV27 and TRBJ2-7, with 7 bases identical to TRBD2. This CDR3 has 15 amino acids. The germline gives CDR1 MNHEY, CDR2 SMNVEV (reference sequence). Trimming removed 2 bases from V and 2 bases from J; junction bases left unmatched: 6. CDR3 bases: TGTGCCAGCAGTTTAAGAGGGCTAGCGGCCTACGAGCAGTACTTC. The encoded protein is CASSLRGLAAYEQYF.

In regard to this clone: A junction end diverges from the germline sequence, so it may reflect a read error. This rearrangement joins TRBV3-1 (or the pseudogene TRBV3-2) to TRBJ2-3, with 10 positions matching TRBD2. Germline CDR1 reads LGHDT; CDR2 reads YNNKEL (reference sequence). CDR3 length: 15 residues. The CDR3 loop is CASSQDETSGVTYHF. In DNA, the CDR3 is TGTGCCAGCAGCCAAGATGAAACTAGCGGGGTGACTTATCATTTT.

CDR3 sequence (DNA): TGTGCCAGTACCCAGCCGGGAGGGGAGACCCAGTACTTC. This codes for CASTQPGGETQYF. This sequence joins TRBV19 and TRBJ2-5; 8 bases line up with TRBD2. Germline CDR1 and CDR2: LNHDA and SQIVND (reference sequence). With 7 bases clipped from V and 5 bases from J, the junction kept 6 bases outside the gene matches. The CDR3 runs to 13 residues.

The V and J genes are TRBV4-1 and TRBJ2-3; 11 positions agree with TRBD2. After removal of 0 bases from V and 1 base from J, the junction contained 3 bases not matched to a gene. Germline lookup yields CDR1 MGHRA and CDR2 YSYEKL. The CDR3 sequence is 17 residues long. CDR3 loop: CASSQDWGLAGTDTQYF. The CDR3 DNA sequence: TGCGCCAGCAGCCAAGATTGGGGACTAGCGGGCACAGATACGCAGTATTTT.

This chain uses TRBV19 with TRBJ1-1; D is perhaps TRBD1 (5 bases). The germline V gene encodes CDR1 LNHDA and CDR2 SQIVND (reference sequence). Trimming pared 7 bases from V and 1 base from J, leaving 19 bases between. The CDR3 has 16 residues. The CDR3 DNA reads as TGTGCCAGTATCGCACTTTCAGGGCGGACGAACACTGAAGCTTTCTTT. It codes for CASIALSGRTNTEAFF.

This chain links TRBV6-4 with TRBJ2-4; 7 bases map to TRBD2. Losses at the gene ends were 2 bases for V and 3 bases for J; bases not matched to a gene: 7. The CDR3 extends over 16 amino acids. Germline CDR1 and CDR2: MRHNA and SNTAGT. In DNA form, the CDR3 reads TGTGCCAGCAGTGACCCGAATGGGAGGGACAAAAACATTCAGTACTTC. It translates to CASSDPNGRDKNIQYF.

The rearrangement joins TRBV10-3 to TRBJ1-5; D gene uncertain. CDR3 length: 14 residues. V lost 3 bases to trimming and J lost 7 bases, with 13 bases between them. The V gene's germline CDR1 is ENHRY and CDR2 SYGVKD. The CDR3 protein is CAISEGSSGQPQHF. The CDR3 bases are TGTGCCATCAGTGAAGGCTCCTCGGGGCAGCCCCAGCATTTT.

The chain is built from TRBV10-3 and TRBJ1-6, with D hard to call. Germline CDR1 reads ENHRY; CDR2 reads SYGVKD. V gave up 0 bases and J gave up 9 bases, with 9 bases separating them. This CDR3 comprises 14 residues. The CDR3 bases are TGTGCCATCAGTGAGTCTTCGGGAGGTTCACCCCTCCACTTT. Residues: CAISESSGGSPLHF.

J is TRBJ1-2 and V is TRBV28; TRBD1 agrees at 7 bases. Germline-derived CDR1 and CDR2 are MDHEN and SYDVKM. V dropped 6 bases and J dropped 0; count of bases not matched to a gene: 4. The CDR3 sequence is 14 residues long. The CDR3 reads CASSLGQPNYGYTF. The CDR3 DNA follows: TGTGCCAGCAGCTTGGGACAGCCTAACTATGGCTACACCTTC.

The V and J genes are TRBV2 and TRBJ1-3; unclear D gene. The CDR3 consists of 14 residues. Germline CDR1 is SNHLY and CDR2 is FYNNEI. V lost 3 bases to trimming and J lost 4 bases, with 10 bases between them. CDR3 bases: TGTGCCAGCAGTGAGGCCCTTACGGGAAACACCATATATTTT. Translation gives CASSEALTGNTIYF.

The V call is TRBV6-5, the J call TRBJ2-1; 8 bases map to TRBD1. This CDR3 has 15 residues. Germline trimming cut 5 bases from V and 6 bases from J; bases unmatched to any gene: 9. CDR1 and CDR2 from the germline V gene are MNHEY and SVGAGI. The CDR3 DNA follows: TGTGCCAGCAGTATGGAGGGACAGGTTGGCAATGAGCAGTTCTTC. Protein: CASSMEGQVGNEQFF.

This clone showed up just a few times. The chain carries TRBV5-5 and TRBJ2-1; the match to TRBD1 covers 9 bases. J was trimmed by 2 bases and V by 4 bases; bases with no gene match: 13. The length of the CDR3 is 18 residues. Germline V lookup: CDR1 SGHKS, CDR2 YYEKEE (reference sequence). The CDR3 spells CASSPLTRDRVTYNEQFF. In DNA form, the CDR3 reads TGTGCCAGCAGCCCATTGACACGGGACAGGGTTACCTACAATGAGCAGTTCTTC.

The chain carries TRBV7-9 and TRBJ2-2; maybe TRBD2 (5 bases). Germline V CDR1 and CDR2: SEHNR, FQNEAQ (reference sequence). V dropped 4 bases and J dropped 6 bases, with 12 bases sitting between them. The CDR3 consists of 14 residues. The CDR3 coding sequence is TGTGCCAGCAGCTCCCCTACAGCGGCCGGGGAGCTGTTTTTT. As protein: CASSSPTAAGELFF.